Each of the 17 T cell receptor beta chains below was sequenced from the same sample in a study of T-cell reconstitution after alpha-beta-depleted transplantation in children. For TCRbeta, the library was prepared with unique molecular identifiers. MiXCR, run by TCRdb on the PCR reads, gives a single entry per CDR3 protein. The repertoire includes around 250,000 distinct CDR3 sequences, over 20% of them detected once, and about 2.6% sits in the top ten. The sample in question was PBMCs, obtained before TCRalphabeta/CD19-depleted stem cell transplant. All receptors derive from a girl aged 2 to 9 with Fanconi anemia, due to receive a stem cell transplant.

This clonotype was recorded at least ten times. The gene calls are TRBV29-1 and TRBJ2-3, with D possibly matching TRBD1 (5 bases). Germline CDR1 SQVTM, CDR2 ANQGSEA. The CDR3 has 11 amino acids. Trimming shortened V by 6 bases and J by 5 bases, and 9 bases separated the two germline ends. The CDR3: CSVWGRDTQYF. CDR3 bases: TGCAGCGTGTGGGGCCGAGATACGCAGTATTTT.

The V call is TRBV20-1, the J call TRBJ1-2, with TRBD1 as a possible D gene (5 bases). The V end lost 4 bases, the J end lost 0 bases, and 18 bases lay between the germline ends. CDR1 is DFQATT, CDR2 SNEGSKA, per germline (reference sequence). The CDR3 has 16 amino acids. Here the CDR3 reads CSAIPWRGTANYGYTF. The CDR3 nucleotides read TGCAGTGCTATTCCTTGGAGGGGTACAGCTAACTATGGCTACACCTTC.

The rearrangement links TRBV20-1 to TRBJ1-2; weak D call: TRBD1 (5 bases). Looked up from germline, CDR1 is DFQATT and CDR2 is SNEGSKA (reference sequence). The CDR3 contains 16 residues. The V end lost 3 bases, the J end lost 2 bases, and 19 bases lay between the germline ends. The DNA of the CDR3 is TGCAGTGCTAGTATATCCCGGACGAGGGACAACTATGGCTACACCTTC. It translates to CSASISRTRDNYGYTF.

This clonotype was picked up many times. The rearrangement joins TRBV5-1 to TRBJ1-2; TRBD1 is a possible D gene (5 bases). The germline V gene encodes CDR1 SGHRS and CDR2 YFSETQ. With 0 bases removed from V and 13 bases from J, the gap between germline ends came to 10 bases. The CDR3 has 11 amino acids. CDR3 loop: CASSLAGILTF. CDR3 in DNA: TGCGCCAGCAGCTTGGCAGGGATTCTCACCTTC.

Ten or more counts support this clonotype. The V gene is TRBV6-5, the J gene TRBJ2-1; 8 bases match TRBD1. CDR1 MNHEY and CDR2 SVGAGI come from the germline V gene. The V segment lost 2 bases and the J segment 5 bases; nucleotides outside the gene matches: 14. The CDR3 runs 18 residues. In DNA, the CDR3 is TGTGCCAGCAGTTACACCGGACCAGGGGGCGTAGGGGACAATGAGCAGTTCTTC. This sequence encodes CASSYTGPGGVGDNEQFF.

This clonotype was seen ten or more times. The V and J genes are TRBV29-1 and TRBJ2-7; D call uncertain. V was clipped by 2 bases and J by 0 bases, with 2 bases between them. CDR1 and CDR2 (germline): SQVTM, ANQGSEA. The CDR3 is 11 residues long. The CDR3 coding sequence is TGCAGCGTTGAACGCTCCTACGAGCAGTACTTC. As protein: CSVERSYEQYF.

This clonotype occurred a few times. The rearrangement links TRBV29-1 to TRBJ2-7, with a possible D match to TRBD2 (6 bases). Germline CDR1 reads SQVTM; CDR2 reads ANQGSEA. The V gene lost 1 base and the J gene lost 3 bases, with 13 bases spanning the gap. CDR3 length: 14 amino acids. The CDR3 here is CSVEGGEFGYEQYF. Written as DNA, the CDR3 is TGCAGCGTTGAAGGGGGGGAGTTCGGCTACGAGCAGTACTTC.

The chain uses TRBV29-1 and TRBJ2-3; maybe TRBD1 (6 bases). Looked up from germline, CDR1 is SQVTM and CDR2 is ANQGSEA. The CDR3 loop spans 14 amino acids. V gave up 2 bases and J gave up 1 base, with 10 bases separating them. The CDR3 DNA follows: TGCAGCGTTGAACAGGGGTTCGGCACAGATACGCAGTATTTT. It specifies CSVEQGFGTDTQYF.

This clonotype was counted a few times. This chain links TRBV29-1 with TRBJ2-7; D may be TRBD1 (6 bases). V lost 4 bases, J lost 1 base, and 8 bases lay in between. The CDR3 contains 12 residues. The germline V gene encodes CDR1 SQVTM and CDR2 ANQGSEA. CDR3 nucleotide sequence: TGCAGCGTTGCAGGGGATTCCTACGAGCAGTACTTC. Its translation: CSVAGDSYEQYF.

The chain joins TRBV20-1 to TRBJ2-4, with TRBD2 identical over 8 bases. The J segment lost 0 bases and the V segment lost 6 bases, leaving 13 bases of the junction unmatched. Looked up from germline, CDR1 is DFQATT and CDR2 is SNEGSKA (reference sequence). CDR3 size: 17 residues. This CDR3 reads CSARRLAGDQAKNIQYF. The CDR3 DNA reads as TGCAGTGCCAGACGGCTAGCGGGCGACCAAGCCAAAAACATTCAGTACTTC.

The chain carries TRBV29-1 and TRBJ2-5; perhaps TRBD1 as D (6 bases). The germline V gene has CDR1 SQVTM and CDR2 ANQGSEA. The CDR3 spans 14 residues. V lost 3 bases to trimming and J lost 5 bases, with 16 bases between them. The CDR3 protein is CSVDGRDKGETQYF. DNA for the CDR3: TGCAGCGTTGATGGCCGGGACAAAGGGGAGACCCAGTACTTC.

The gene calls are TRBV19 and TRBJ1-1; TRBD1 matches at 7 bases. Trimming cost V 4 bases and J 3 bases; bases outside gene matches: 5. Germline V gene sequence: CDR1 LNHDA, CDR2 SQIVND (reference sequence). This CDR3 contains 14 residues. CDR3 protein: CASSKGQPYTEAFF. As DNA, the CDR3 is TGTGCCAGTAGTAAGGGACAGCCTTACACTGAAGCTTTCTTT.

This clonotype appeared a few times. The chain is built from TRBV2 and TRBJ2-5; D ambiguous. Germline V gene sequence: CDR1 SNHLY, CDR2 FYNNEI. Trimming took off 7 bases at V and 4 bases at J, with 4 bases between the two ends. The CDR3 runs 10 residues. CDR3 sequence reads: CASNSETQYF. The CDR3 DNA reads as TGTGCCAGCAATTCAGAGACCCAGTACTTC.

This clonotype showed up many times. The J gene is TRBJ2-2, the V gene TRBV20-1, with 8 bases lining up with TRBD2. V trimming: 0 bases; J trimming: 0 bases; junction bases outside the gene matches: 6. The CDR3 extends over 17 amino acids. CDR1 is DFQATT and CDR2 is SNEGSKA in the germline V gene (reference sequence). CDR3 nucleotide sequence: TGCAGTGCTAGAGATCCCCGACTAGCGACGAACACCGGGGAGCTGTTTTTT. Its protein product is CSARDPRLATNTGELFF.

This clonotype was seen ten or more times. V is TRBV6-5 and J is TRBJ1-1, with D perhaps TRBD1 (5 bases). The CDR3 length is 14 residues. Germline V gene data show CDR1 as MNHEY and CDR2 as SVGAGI. The V gene lost 6 bases and the J gene lost 0 bases, with 11 bases spanning the gap. CDR3 in DNA: TGTGCCAGCAGAAGGGAGGGGATGAACACTGAAGCTTTCTTT. This translates into CASRREGMNTEAFF.

This clonotype was observed many times. This may come from a read error, since a much larger clone is one base off. The chain uses TRBV25-1 and TRBJ1-2; 8 nucleotides agree with TRBD1. V lost 4 bases, J lost 2 bases, and 0 bases stayed unmatched. Germline V lookup: CDR1 MGHDK, CDR2 SYGVNS. CDR3 length: 13 residues. The CDR3 loop is CASSGTGNYGYTF. CDR3 in DNA: TGTGCCAGCAGTGGGACAGGGAACTATGGCTACACCTTC.

The CDR3 DNA sequence: TGTGCCAGCAGCGGCCGTGGGTCCTCCTACAATGAGCAGTTCTTC. This encodes CASSGRGSSYNEQFF. The genes are TRBV7-9 and TRBJ2-1; D remains unclear. This CDR3 contains 15 residues. Trimming cost V 5 bases and J 0 bases, with 11 bases left between them. The germline V gene has CDR1 SEHNR and CDR2 FQNEAQ (reference sequence). The full variable domain, rest sourced from reference TRBV7-9 and TRBJ2-1, is DTGVSQNPRHKITKRGQNVTFRCDPISEHNRLYWYRQTLGQGPEFLTYFQNEAQLEKSRLLSDRFSAERPKGSFSTLEIQRTEQGDSAMYLCASSGRGSSYNEQFFGPGTRLTVL.